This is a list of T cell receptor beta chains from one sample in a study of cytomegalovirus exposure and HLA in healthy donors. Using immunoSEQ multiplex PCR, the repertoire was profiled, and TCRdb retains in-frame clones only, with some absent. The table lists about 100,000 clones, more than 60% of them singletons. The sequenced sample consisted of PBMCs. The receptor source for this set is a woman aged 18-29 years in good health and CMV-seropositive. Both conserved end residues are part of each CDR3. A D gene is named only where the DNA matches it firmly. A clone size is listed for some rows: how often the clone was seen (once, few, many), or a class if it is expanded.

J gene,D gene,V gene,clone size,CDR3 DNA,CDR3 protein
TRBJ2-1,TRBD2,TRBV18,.,TGTGCCAGCTCCATAGCGGGAGGTCGCGGCAATGAGCAGTTCTTC,CASSIAGGRGNEQFF
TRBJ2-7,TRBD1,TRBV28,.,TGTGCCACATACTGGACAGGGTCCTACGAGCAGTACTTC,CATYWTGSYEQYF
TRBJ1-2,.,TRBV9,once,TGTGCCAGCAGCGTAGAAGGGGCGTGGGGCTACACCTTC,CASSVEGAWGYTF
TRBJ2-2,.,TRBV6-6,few,TGTGCCTCCAGAGAAGGCGGGATCCTTCCCGGGGAGCTGTTTTTT,CASREGGILPGELFF
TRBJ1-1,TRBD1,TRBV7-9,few,TGTGCCAGCAGCGGAAACGCACAGGGGGCAATTAACACTGAAGCTTTCTTT,CASSGNAQGAINTEAFF
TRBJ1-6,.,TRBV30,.,TGTGCCTGGACACGACTACGGGGGTCTAATTCACCCCTCCACTTT,CAWTRLRGSNSPLHF
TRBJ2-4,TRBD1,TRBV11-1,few,TGTGCCAGCAGCCCGGGACAGTTCACCAAAAACATTCAGTACTTC,CASSPGQFTKNIQYF
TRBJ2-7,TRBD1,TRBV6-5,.,TGTGCCAGCAGTTCTCGGACAGGGGGAGACTACGAGCAGTACTTC,CASSSRTGGDYEQYF
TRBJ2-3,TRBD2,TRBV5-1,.,TGCGCCAGCAGCTTGGGGACTAGCGGGCTTACAGATACGCAGTATTTT,CASSLGTSGLTDTQYF
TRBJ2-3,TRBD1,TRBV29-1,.,TGCAGCGTCGAAACCGGGACAGGGGGTCCTCCAACTAGCACAGATACGCAGTATTTT,CSVETGTGGPPTSTDTQYF
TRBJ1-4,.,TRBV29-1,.,TGCAGCGTTGCTTGGGGAGGGGATGAAAAACTGTTTTTT,CSVAWGGDEKLFF
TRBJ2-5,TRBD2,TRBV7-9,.,TGTGCCAGCAGCTTGACTAGCGGGAGATGGGCCCAAGAGACCCAGTACTTC,CASSLTSGRWAQETQYF
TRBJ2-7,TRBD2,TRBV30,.,TGTGCCTGGAATCCTAGGGCTAGCGGGACCCCCTACGAGCAGTACTTC,CAWNPRASGTPYEQYF
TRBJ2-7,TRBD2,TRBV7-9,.,TGTGCCAGCAGCTCCCAGACTAGCGGGAGCTCCTACGAGCAGTACTTC,CASSSQTSGSSYEQYF
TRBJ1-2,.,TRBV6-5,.,TGTGCCAGCAGTTACTCGTCAGTCTATGGCTACACCTTC,CASSYSSVYGYTF
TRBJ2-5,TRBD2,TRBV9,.,TGTGCCAGCAGCGGTACTAGCGCTCCCGGGGAGACCCAGTACTTC,CASSGTSAPGETQYF
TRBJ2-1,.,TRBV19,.,TGTGCCAGTAGTTGGGCCGGAACCCACAATGAGCAGTTCTTC,CASSWAGTHNEQFF
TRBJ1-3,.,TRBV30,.,TGTGCCTGGATGGGACAAGCCTCTGGAAACACCATATATTTT,CAWMGQASGNTIYF
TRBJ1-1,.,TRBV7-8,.,TGTGCCAGCAGCGTAACAGGGCGGGTTTCTGAAGCTTTCTTT,CASSVTGRVSEAFF
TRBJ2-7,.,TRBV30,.,TGTGCCTGGAGTGCCAGGTACGAGCAGTACTTC,CAWSARYEQYF
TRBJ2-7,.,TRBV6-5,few,TGTGCCAGCAGGTTGACTTCTAGCTCCTACGAGCAGTACTTC,CASRLTSSSYEQYF
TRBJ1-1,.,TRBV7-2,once,TGTGCCAGCAGCTTAGTTCCGGGAAACACTGAAGCTTTCTTT,CASSLVPGNTEAFF
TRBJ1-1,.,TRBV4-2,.,TGTGCCAGCAGCCAAGAAACAGGGTCAAACACTGAAGCTTTCTTT,CASSQETGSNTEAFF
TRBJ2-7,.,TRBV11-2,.,TGCGCCAGCAGCTCCCTTAGCGTCTCCTACGAGCAGTACTTC,CASSSLSVSYEQYF
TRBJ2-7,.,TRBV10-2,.,TGCGCCAGCAGTGCACAGGGCAGGGGCTACGAGCAGTACTTC,CASSAQGRGYEQYF
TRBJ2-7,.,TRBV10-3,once,TGTGCCATCGGGGACTTCAGGGAGCAGTACTTC,CAIGDFREQYF
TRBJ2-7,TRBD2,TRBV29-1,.,TGCAGCGCCAGGGACTCCTCGGGGGGAGAGCAGTACTTC,CSARDSSGGEQYF
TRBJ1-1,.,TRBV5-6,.,TGTGCCAGCAGCTTGGGGTCCATCCCGGGAGCTTTCTTT,CASSLGSIPGAFF
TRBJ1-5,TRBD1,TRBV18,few,TGTGCCAGCTCCTACAGGGGAGGAAATCAGCCCCAGCATTTT,CASSYRGGNQPQHF
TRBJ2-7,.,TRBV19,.,TGTGCCAGTAGTGAGGGAGCTGGCACCTACGAGCAGTACTTC,CASSEGAGTYEQYF
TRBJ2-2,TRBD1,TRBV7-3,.,TGTGCCAGCAGCCTCGGACAGGGGGCTACCGGGGAGCTGTTTTTT,CASSLGQGATGELFF
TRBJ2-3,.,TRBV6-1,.,TGTGCCAGCAGTCCCTGGGAGGGCACAGATACGCAGTATTTT,CASSPWEGTDTQYF
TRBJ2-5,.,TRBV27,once,TGTGCCAGCAGTTTATCTGGAGCGTCGTGGGAGACCCAGTACTTC,CASSLSGASWETQYF
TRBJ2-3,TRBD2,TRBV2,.,TGTGCCAGCAGCGTTAGGACTAGTAGCACAGATACGCAGTATTTT,CASSVRTSSTDTQYF
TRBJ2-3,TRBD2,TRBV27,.,TGTGCCAAAGGAGTGGCGGGAGGTCCGGATACGCAGTATTTT,CAKGVAGGPDTQYF
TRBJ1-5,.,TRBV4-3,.,TGCGCCAGCAGCCAAGATCCTAAAGACCCGCTAACGTACAGGGATCAGCCCCAGCATTTT,CASSQDPKDPLTYRDQPQHF
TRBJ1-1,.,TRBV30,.,TGTGCCTGGAGTGCAGGGGCGGGCACTGAAGCTTTCTTT,CAWSAGAGTEAFF
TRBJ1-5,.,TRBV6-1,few,TGTGCCAGCAGTGAAGCCAGTGACAGTCTTCTCAATCAGCCCCAGCATTTT,CASSEASDSLLNQPQHF
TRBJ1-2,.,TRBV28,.,TGTGCCAGCAACCTAAGAAGCGGCTACACCTTC,CASNLRSGYTF
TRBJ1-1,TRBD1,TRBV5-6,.,TGTGCCAGCAGCACCGGGACAGAAGGAATGGGAGCTTTCTTT,CASSTGTEGMGAFF
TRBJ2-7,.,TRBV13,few,TGTGCCAGCAGCTCCCTAGACAGGCGGCACGAGCAGTACTTC,CASSSLDRRHEQYF
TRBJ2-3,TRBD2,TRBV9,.,TGTGCCAGCAGCGTCACTAGCGGGAGGGCCACAGATACGCAGTATTTT,CASSVTSGRATDTQYF
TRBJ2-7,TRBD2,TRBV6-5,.,TGTGCCAGCAGAGGAGTAGCGGGGTCCTACGAGCAGTACTTC,CASRGVAGSYEQYF
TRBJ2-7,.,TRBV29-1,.,TGCAGCGTTGACGGGGATACCTCCTACGAGCAGTACTTC,CSVDGDTSYEQYF